This TCR beta chain was recorded in a study of T cells after yellow fever vaccination. In the study overall: With SMART-Seq v4 Ultra Low Input, the fractions containing low cell numbers were prepared. Study observations and caveats: There was a small share of clonotypes that showed up in both the CD4 and CD8 compartments. Post-booster samples contained most primary-vaccination clones (more than 95% CD4, roughly 88% CD8). The presence of abundant clonotypes contaminating from the bulk population was possible in FACS-sorted repertoires.

V was pared by 4 bases and J by 3 bases, with 15 bases between. The CDR3 runs 16 residues. The V gene's germline CDR1 is SGHTA and CDR2 FQGTGA. From the 5' RACE reads, TCRdb called clonotypes with MiXCR, one entry per CDR3 protein. The data contain roughly 50,000 distinct CDR3 sequences, less than 9% of them seen just once; the ten biggest clones take up less than 35%. This clonotype was counted at least ten times. Its antigen remains unknown. The source material was CD8+ T cells sorted from PBMCs, sampled roughly 14 days after the first yellow fever vaccination. The source is a man aged 18 to 29 who received the YFV17D yellow fever vaccine. The chain recombines TRBV7-3 with TRBJ2-2; a weak D match, TRBD2 (5 bases). The CDR3 loop reads CASSSESRGHTGELFF. The CDR3 nucleotides read TGTGCCAGCAGCTCTGAATCTCGAGGGCACACCGGGGAGCTGTTTTTT.